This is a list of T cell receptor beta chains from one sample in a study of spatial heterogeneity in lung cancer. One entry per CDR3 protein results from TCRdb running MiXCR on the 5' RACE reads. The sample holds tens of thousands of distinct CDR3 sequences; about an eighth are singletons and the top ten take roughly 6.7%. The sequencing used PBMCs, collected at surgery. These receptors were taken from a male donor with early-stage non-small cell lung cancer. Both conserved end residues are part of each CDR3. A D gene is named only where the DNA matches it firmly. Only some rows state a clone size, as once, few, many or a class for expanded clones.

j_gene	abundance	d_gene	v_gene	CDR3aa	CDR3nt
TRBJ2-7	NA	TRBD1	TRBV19	CASSLSTGGVVNEQYF	TGTGCCAGTAGCCTTTCGACAGGGGGCGTCGTGAACGAGCAGTACTTC
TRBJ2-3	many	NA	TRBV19	CASSILQGGTDTQYF	TGTGCCAGTAGTATTCTCCAGGGAGGAACAGATACGCAGTATTTT
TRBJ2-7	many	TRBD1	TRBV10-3	CAISPGQGFDEQYF	TGTGCCATCAGTCCAGGACAGGGGTTCGACGAGCAGTACTTC
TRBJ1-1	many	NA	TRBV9	CASSVGDRGVGDTEAFF	TGTGCCAGCAGCGTAGGGGACCGTGGCGTCGGGGACACTGAAGCTTTCTTT
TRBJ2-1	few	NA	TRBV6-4	CASSADESYNEQFF	TGTGCCAGCAGTGCGGACGAGTCCTACAATGAGCAGTTCTTC
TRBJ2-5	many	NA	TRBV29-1	CSVPGEAGQETQYF	TGCAGCGTTCCAGGGGAGGCGGGCCAAGAGACCCAGTACTTC
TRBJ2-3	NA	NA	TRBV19	CASSISPGASTDTQYF	TGTGCCAGTAGTATCTCCCCAGGAGCGTCTACAGATACGCAGTATTTT
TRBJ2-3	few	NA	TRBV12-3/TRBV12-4	CASSHQAGRSTDTQYF	TGTGCCAGCAGCCACCAGGCAGGCCGCTCCACAGATACGCAGTATTTT
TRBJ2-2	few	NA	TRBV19	CASSHRGLFSRTGELFF	TGTGCCAGTAGCCACCGAGGACTATTCTCGCGAACCGGGGAGCTGTTTTTT
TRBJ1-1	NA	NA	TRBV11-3	CASSWRGSQRGEAFF	TGTGCCAGCAGCTGGAGGGGATCTCAACGGGGTGAAGCTTTCTTT
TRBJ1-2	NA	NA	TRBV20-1	CSARGQAYGYTF	TGCAGTGCTAGAGGCCAGGCTTACGGCTACACCTTC
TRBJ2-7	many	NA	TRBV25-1	CASSYDYEQYF	TGTGCCAGCAGCTACGACTACGAGCAGTACTTC
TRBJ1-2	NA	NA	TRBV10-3	CAISESGGIYGYTF	TGTGCCATCAGTGAGTCTGGGGGAATCTATGGCTACACCTTC